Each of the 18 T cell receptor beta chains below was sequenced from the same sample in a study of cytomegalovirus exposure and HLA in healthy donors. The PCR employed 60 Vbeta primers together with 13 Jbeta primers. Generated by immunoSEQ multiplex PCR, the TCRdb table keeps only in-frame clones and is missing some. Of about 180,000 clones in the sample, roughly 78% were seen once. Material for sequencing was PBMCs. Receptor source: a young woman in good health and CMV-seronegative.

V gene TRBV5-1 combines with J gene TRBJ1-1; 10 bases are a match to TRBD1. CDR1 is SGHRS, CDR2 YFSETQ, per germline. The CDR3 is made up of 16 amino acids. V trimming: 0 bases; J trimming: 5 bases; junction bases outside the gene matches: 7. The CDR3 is CASSLAGDRGLTEAFF. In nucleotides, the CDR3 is TGCGCCAGCAGCTTGGCAGGAGACAGGGGGCTAACTGAAGCTTTCTTT.

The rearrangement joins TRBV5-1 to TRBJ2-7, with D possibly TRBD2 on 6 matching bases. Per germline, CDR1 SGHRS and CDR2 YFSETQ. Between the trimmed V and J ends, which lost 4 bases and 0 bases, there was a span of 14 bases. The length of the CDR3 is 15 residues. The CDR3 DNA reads TGCGCCAGCAGCCCGCCGGGAGTCGGCTCCTACGAGCAGTACTTC. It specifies CASSPPGVGSYEQYF.

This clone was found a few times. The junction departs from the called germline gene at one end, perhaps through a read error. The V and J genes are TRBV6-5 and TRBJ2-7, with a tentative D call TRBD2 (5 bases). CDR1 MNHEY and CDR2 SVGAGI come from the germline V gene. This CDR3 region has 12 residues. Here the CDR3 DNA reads TGTGCCAGCAGTTACTCGCTTAGGGAGCTGTACTTC. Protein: CASSYSLRELYF.

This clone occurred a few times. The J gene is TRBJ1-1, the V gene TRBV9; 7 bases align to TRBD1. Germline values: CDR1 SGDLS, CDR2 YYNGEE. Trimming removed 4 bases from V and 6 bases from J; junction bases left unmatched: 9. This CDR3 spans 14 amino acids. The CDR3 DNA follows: TGTGCCAGCAGCCGAGGGGGCGCTTCGGCTGAAGCTTTCTTT. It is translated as CASSRGGASAEAFF.

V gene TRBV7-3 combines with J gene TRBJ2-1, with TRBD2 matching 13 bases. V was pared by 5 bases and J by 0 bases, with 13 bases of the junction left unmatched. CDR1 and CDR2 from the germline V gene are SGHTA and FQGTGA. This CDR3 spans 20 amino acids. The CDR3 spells CASSRPSTSGGPSSYNEQFF. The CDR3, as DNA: TGTGCCAGCAGCAGACCTTCGACTAGCGGGGGGCCTAGCTCCTACAATGAGCAGTTCTTC.

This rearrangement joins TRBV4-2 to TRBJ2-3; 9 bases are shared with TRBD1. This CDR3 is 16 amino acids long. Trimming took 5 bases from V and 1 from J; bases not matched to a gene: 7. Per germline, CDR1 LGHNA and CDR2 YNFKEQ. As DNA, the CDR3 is TGTGCCAGCAGCAAGGGGGGGGACAGGGGCACAGATACGCAGTATTTT. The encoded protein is CASSKGGDRGTDTQYF.

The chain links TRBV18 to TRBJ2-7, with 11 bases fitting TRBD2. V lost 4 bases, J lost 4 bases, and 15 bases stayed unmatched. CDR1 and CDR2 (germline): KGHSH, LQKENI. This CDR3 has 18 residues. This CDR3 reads CASSRYKIAGGLGYEQYF. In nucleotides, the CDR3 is TGTGCCAGCTCACGCTACAAAATAGCGGGGGGGCTCGGGTACGAGCAGTACTTC.

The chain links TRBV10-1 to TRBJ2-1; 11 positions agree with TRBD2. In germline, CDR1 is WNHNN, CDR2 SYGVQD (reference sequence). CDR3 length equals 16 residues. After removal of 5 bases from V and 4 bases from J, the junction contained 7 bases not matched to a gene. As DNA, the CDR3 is TGCGCCAGCAGTTACCTGGCTAGCGGGGGGTACAATGAGCAGTTCTTC. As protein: CASSYLASGGYNEQFF.

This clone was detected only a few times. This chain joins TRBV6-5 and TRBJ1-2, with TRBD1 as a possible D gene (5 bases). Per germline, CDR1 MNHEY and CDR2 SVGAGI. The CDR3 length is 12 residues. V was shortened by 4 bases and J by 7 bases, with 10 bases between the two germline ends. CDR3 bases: TGTGCCAGCAGTTCCCCCAGGGTTGGCTACACCTTC. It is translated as CASSSPRVGYTF.

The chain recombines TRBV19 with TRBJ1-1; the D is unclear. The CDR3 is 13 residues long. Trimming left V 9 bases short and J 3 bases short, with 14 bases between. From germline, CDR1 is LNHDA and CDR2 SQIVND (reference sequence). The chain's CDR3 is CASPGLTDTEAFF. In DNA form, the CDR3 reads TGTGCCAGCCCCGGGTTGACGGACACTGAAGCTTTCTTT.

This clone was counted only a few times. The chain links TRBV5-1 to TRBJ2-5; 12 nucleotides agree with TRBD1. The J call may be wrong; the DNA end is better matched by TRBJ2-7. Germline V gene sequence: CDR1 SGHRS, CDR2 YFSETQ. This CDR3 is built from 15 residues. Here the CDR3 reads CASSSYGTGGVEQYF. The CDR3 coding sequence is TGCGCCAGCAGCTCATACGGGACAGGGGGCGTCGAGCAGTACTTC.

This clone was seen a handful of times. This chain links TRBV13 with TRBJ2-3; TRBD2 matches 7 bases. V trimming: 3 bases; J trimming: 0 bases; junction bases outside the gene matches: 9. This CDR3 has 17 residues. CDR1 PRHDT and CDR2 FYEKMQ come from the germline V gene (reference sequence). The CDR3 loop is CASSLRRGRTSTDTQYF. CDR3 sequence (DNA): TGTGCCAGCAGCTTGAGGCGGGGGAGAACTAGCACAGATACGCAGTATTTT.

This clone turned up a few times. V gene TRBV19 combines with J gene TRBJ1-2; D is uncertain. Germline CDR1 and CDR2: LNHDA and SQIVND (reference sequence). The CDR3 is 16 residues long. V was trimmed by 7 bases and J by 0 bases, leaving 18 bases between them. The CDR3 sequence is CASTSLLEGANYGYTF. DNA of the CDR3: TGTGCCAGTACCTCGCTTTTGGAAGGAGCTAACTATGGCTACACCTTC.

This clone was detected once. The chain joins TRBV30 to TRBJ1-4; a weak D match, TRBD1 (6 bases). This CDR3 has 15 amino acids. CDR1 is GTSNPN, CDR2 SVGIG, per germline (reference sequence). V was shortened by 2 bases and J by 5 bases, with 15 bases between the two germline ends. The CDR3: CAWSKGTIGNEKLFF. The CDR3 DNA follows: TGTGCCTGGAGTAAAGGGACAATCGGGAATGAAAAACTGTTTTTT.

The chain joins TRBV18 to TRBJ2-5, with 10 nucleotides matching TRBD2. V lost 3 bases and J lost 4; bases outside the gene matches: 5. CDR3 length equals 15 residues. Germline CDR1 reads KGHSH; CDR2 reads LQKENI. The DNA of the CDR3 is TGTGCCAGCTCACCGAGCGGGGGGGCGCGAGAGACCCAGTACTTC. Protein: CASSPSGGARETQYF.

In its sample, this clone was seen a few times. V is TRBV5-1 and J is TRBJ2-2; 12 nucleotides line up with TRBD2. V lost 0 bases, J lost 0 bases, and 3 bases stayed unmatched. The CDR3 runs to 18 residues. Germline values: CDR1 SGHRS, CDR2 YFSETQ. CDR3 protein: CASSLGLAGAANTGELFF. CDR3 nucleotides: TGCGCCAGCAGCTTGGGACTAGCGGGGGCCGCGAACACCGGGGAGCTGTTTTTT.

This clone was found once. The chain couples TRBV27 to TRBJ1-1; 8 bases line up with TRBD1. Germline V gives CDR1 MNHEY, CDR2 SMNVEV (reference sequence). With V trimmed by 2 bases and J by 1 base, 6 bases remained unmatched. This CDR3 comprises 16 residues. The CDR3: CASSLRGGQGNTEAFF. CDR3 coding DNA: TGTGCCAGCAGTTTAAGGGGTGGACAGGGGAACACTGAAGCTTTCTTT.

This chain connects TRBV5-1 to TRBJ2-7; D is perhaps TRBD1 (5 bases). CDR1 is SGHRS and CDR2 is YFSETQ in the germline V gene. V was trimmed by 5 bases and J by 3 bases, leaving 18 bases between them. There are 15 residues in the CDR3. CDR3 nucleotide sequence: TGCGCCAGCAGGAAAACAGGTGGGAATAACTACGAGCAGTACTTC. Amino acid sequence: CASRKTGGNNYEQYF. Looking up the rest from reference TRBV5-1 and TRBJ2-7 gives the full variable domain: KAGVTQTPRYLIKTRGQQVTLSCSPISGHRSVSWYQQTPGQGLQFLFEYFSETQRNKGNFPGRFSGRQFSNSRSEMNVSTLELGDSALYLCASRKTGGNNYEQYFGPGTRLTVT.